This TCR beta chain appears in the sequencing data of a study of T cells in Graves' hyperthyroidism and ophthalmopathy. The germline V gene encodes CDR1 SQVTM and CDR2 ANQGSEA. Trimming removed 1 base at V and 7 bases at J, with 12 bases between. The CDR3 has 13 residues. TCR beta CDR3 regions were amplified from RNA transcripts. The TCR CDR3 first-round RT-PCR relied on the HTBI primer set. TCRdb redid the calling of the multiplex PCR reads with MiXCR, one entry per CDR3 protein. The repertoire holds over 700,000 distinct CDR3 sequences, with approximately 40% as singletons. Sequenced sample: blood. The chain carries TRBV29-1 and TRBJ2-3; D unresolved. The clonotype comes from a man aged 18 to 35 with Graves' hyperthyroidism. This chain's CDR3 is CSVEGGGDNTQYF. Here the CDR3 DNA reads TGCAGCGTTGAAGGGGGTGGCGATAATACGCAGTATTTT.